The rows below give T cell receptor beta chains drawn from one sample of a study of post-analysis software for immune sequencing data. In TCRdb, the PCR reads were re-called with MiXCR into one record per CDR3 protein. The sample has roughly 670,000 distinct CDR3 sequences, roughly three fifths seen once. Sequenced: blood. The receptors derive from a girl aged 2-10 years with multiple sclerosis. Both conserved end residues are part of each CDR3. A D gene is named only where the DNA matches it firmly. Rows may omit the clone size; those that give it use once, few, many or a size class.

v_gene: TRBV10-3; d_gene: TRBD1; j_gene: TRBJ2-1; abundance: .; CDR3aa: CAISGSTGANSYSNEQFF; CDR3nt: TGTGCCATCAGTGGGTCGACAGGGGCAAATTCCTACAGCAATGAGCAGTTCTTC
v_gene: TRBV5-1; d_gene: TRBD1; j_gene: TRBJ2-6; abundance: .; CDR3aa: CASSFSGQDRRSGANVLTF; CDR3nt: TGCGCCAGCAGCTTTTCTGGACAGGATCGACGCTCTGGGGCCAACGTCCTGACTTTC
v_gene: TRBV29-1; d_gene: TRBD2; j_gene: TRBJ2-3; abundance: few; CDR3aa: CSVDEGLAALTDTQYF; CDR3nt: TGCAGCGTTGATGAGGGACTAGCGGCCCTCACAGATACGCAGTATTTT
v_gene: TRBV4-1; d_gene: .; j_gene: TRBJ2-1; abundance: .; CDR3aa: CASSQVVITNEQFF; CDR3nt: TGCGCCAGCAGCCAAGTCGTGATTACCAATGAGCAGTTCTTC
v_gene: TRBV7-6; d_gene: TRBD1; j_gene: TRBJ2-3; abundance: .; CDR3aa: CASSFSGTGGPVADTQYF; CDR3nt: TGTGCCAGCAGCTTCTCCGGGACAGGAGGTCCAGTCGCAGATACGCAGTATTTT
v_gene: TRBV5-1; d_gene: TRBD1; j_gene: TRBJ2-1; abundance: .; CDR3aa: CASSLAGQGRVSNEQFF; CDR3nt: TGCGCCAGCAGCTTGGCCGGACAGGGTAGGGTTAGTAATGAGCAGTTCTTC
v_gene: TRBV29-1; d_gene: TRBD1; j_gene: TRBJ2-7; abundance: once; CDR3aa: CSVEEMDRAKQYF; CDR3nt: TGCAGCGTTGAAGAGATGGACAGGGCGAAGCAGTACTTC
v_gene: TRBV6-5; d_gene: .; j_gene: TRBJ2-7; abundance: .; CDR3aa: CASSPLKTYEQYF; CDR3nt: TGTGCCAGCAGTCCACTTAAAACTTACGAGCAGTACTTC
v_gene: TRBV18; d_gene: TRBD1; j_gene: TRBJ2-1; abundance: .; CDR3aa: CASSHSGGVDEQFF; CDR3nt: TGTGCCAGCTCGCATTCAGGGGGTGTCGATGAGCAGTTCTTC
v_gene: TRBV7-8; d_gene: .; j_gene: TRBJ1-1; abundance: few; CDR3aa: CASSFNPFGHSMNTEAFF; CDR3nt: TGTGCCAGCAGCTTTAATCCTTTTGGACACTCCATGAACACTGAAGCTTTCTTT
v_gene: TRBV10-3; d_gene: TRBD1; j_gene: TRBJ1-1; abundance: .; CDR3aa: CAIRVDRGMNTEAFF; CDR3nt: TGTGCCATCAGGGTGGACAGGGGGATGAACACTGAAGCTTTCTTT
v_gene: TRBV5-6; d_gene: TRBD1; j_gene: TRBJ2-7; abundance: few; CDR3aa: CASSFLVARDRTYEQYF; CDR3nt: TGTGCCAGCAGCTTCCTGGTCGCCCGGGACAGGACCTACGAGCAGTACTTC
v_gene: TRBV12-3/TRBV12-4; d_gene: TRBD2; j_gene: TRBJ2-7; abundance: .; CDR3aa: CASSFGGRAYEQYF; CDR3nt: TGTGCCAGCAGTTTCGGCGGGAGGGCCTACGAGCAGTACTTC
v_gene: TRBV4-3; d_gene: .; j_gene: TRBJ2-1; abundance: .; CDR3aa: CASSQVGWGAHNEQFF; CDR3nt: TGCGCCAGCAGCCAAGTGGGATGGGGGGCCCACAATGAGCAGTTCTTC
v_gene: TRBV29-1; d_gene: TRBD1; j_gene: TRBJ2-7; abundance: .; CDR3aa: CSVTGQGEVIEQYF; CDR3nt: TGCAGCGTCACGGGACAGGGTGAGGTTATCGAGCAGTACTTC
v_gene: TRBV7-9; d_gene: TRBD1; j_gene: TRBJ1-4; abundance: .; CDR3aa: CASSSLSGGGVEKLFF; CDR3nt: TGTGCCAGCAGCTCCCTATCAGGGGGCGGTGTTGAAAAACTGTTTTTT
v_gene: TRBV25-1; d_gene: .; j_gene: TRBJ2-1; abundance: few; CDR3aa: CASSSPGVDNEQFF; CDR3nt: TGTGCCAGCAGTTCCCCGGGAGTAGACAATGAGCAGTTCTTC
v_gene: TRBV5-5; d_gene: TRBD1; j_gene: TRBJ2-5; abundance: .; CDR3aa: CASSLTGAYQETQYF; CDR3nt: TGTGCCAGCAGCTTGACAGGGGCCTACCAAGAGACCCAGTACTTC
v_gene: TRBV7-2; d_gene: TRBD2; j_gene: TRBJ2-5; abundance: .; CDR3aa: CASSRGLAPETQYF; CDR3nt: TGTGCCAGCAGTCGAGGACTAGCACCAGAGACCCAGTACTTC
v_gene: TRBV10-3; d_gene: TRBD1; j_gene: TRBJ2-7; abundance: .; CDR3aa: CAISEYRGPSYEQYF; CDR3nt: TGTGCCATCAGTGAGTACAGGGGGCCTTCATACGAGCAGTACTTC
v_gene: TRBV5-1; d_gene: .; j_gene: TRBJ1-1; abundance: .; CDR3aa: CVSSLPGGRTEAFF; CDR3nt: TGCGTCAGCAGCCTCCCGGGGGGGAGGACTGAAGCTTTCTTT
v_gene: TRBV7-3; d_gene: .; j_gene: TRBJ2-1; abundance: few; CDR3aa: CASSLGGPYEQFF; CDR3nt: TGTGCCAGCAGCCTGGGGGGGCCCTATGAGCAGTTCTTC
v_gene: TRBV7-7; d_gene: .; j_gene: TRBJ1-1; abundance: .; CDR3aa: CASREITGNTEAFF; CDR3nt: TGTGCCAGCAGGGAAATCACAGGGAACACTGAAGCTTTCTTT
v_gene: TRBV12-3/TRBV12-4; d_gene: .; j_gene: TRBJ2-5; abundance: .; CDR3aa: CASSLDTGWNQETQYF; CDR3nt: TGTGCCAGCAGTTTAGACACAGGGTGGAACCAAGAGACCCAGTACTTC
v_gene: TRBV6-2/TRBV6-3; d_gene: .; j_gene: TRBJ2-7; abundance: .; CDR3aa: CASSDSGIEQYF; CDR3nt: TGTGCCAGCAGTGATAGCGGAATCGAGCAGTACTTC
v_gene: TRBV4-1; d_gene: .; j_gene: TRBJ1-5; abundance: .; CDR3aa: CASSQPTRGLHQPQHF; CDR3nt: TGCGCCAGCAGCCAACCGACAAGGGGTCTACATCAGCCCCAGCATTTT
v_gene: TRBV12-3/TRBV12-4; d_gene: TRBD1; j_gene: TRBJ1-1; abundance: .; CDR3aa: CASRPQGQGTEAFF; CDR3nt: TGTGCCAGCAGACCACAGGGGCAGGGAACTGAAGCTTTCTTT
v_gene: TRBV29-1; d_gene: TRBD1; j_gene: TRBJ2-4; abundance: .; CDR3aa: CSVGQVTNIQYF; CDR3nt: TGCAGCGTAGGACAGGTCACGAACATTCAGTACTTC
v_gene: TRBV12-3/TRBV12-4; d_gene: .; j_gene: TRBJ2-6; abundance: .; CDR3aa: CASSLGRYSGANVLTF; CDR3nt: TGTGCCAGCAGCCTAGGACGATACTCTGGGGCCAACGTCCTGACTTTC
v_gene: TRBV27; d_gene: .; j_gene: TRBJ2-1; abundance: .; CDR3aa: CASSLSLSRGDEQFF; CDR3nt: TGTGCCAGCAGTTTGAGCCTCTCCAGGGGGGATGAGCAGTTCTTC
v_gene: TRBV5-5; d_gene: .; j_gene: TRBJ1-6; abundance: once; CDR3aa: CASSLEPRYSPLHF; CDR3nt: TGTGCCAGCAGCTTGGAACCCCGGTATTCACCCCTCCACTTT
v_gene: TRBV7-9; d_gene: .; j_gene: TRBJ1-1; abundance: .; CDR3aa: CASSLGIRGSDTEAFF; CDR3nt: TGTGCCAGCAGCTTAGGAATCCGAGGGTCGGACACTGAAGCTTTCTTT
v_gene: TRBV12-3/TRBV12-4; d_gene: TRBD1; j_gene: TRBJ2-5; abundance: .; CDR3aa: CASSLGLGQGARETQYF; CDR3nt: TGTGCCAGCAGTTTAGGCTTGGGACAGGGTGCACGGGAGACCCAGTACTTC
v_gene: TRBV5-6; d_gene: .; j_gene: TRBJ2-2; abundance: .; CDR3aa: CASSFTSGAGELFF; CDR3nt: TGTGCCAGCAGCTTTACCTCCGGAGCCGGGGAGCTGTTTTTT
v_gene: TRBV5-1; d_gene: TRBD2; j_gene: TRBJ2-7; abundance: .; CDR3aa: CASSLGMWGKHTLADEQYF; CDR3nt: TGCGCCAGCAGCTTGGGAATGTGGGGGAAACACACCCTAGCGGACGAGCAGTACTTC